The text below deals with one T cell receptor (beta chain). How the authors handled the data: For nucleated cells, counts were estimated from reference gene primer amplification. Assay used: immunoSEQ multiplex PCR; TCRdb lists only in-frame clones, some missing. The DNA gave D and trimming, while V, J and clone size come from that table. The sample holds a few hundred thousand clones, 70% to 90% seen once. The entry originates in a study of blood T cell repertoires in COVID-19. CDR1 is SEHNR, CDR2 FQNEAQ, per germline (reference sequence). CDR3 length: 15 residues. The V gene end was trimmed by 5 bases and the J gene end by 2 bases; junction bases not matched to a gene: 8.

The chain has TRBV7-9 and TRBJ2-7; TRBD1 matches 8 bases. Sequencing used peripheral blood. The receptor's source is a man aged 55 to 69 who had recovered from COVID-19. CDR3 protein: CASSPVGTGTYEQYF. The CDR3 DNA reads as TGTGCCAGCAGCCCTGTTGGGACAGGCACCTACGAGCAGTACTTC. The variable domain in full, with the rest retrieved from reference TRBV7-9 and TRBJ2-7, is DTGVSQNPRHKITKRGQNVTFRCDPISEHNRLYWYRQTLGQGPEFLTYFQNEAQLEKSRLLSDRFSAERPKGSFSTLEIQRTEQGDSAMYLCASSPVGTGTYEQYFGPGTRLTVT.